These 26 T cell receptor beta chains were all obtained from the same sample, sequenced in a study of regulatory T cells in long-lasting Graves disease. iRepertoire HTBI primers and Arm-PCR of CDR3 regions built TCR beta libraries. TCRdb used MiXCR to reprocess the multiplex PCR reads, holding one entry per CDR3 protein. The table shows around 450,000 distinct CDR3 sequences, with roughly 21% occurring only once. Noted time point: persistent/refractory GD, antithyroid drugs over 5 years with positive TRAb. RNA from PBMCs was the source of the TCR library. The sequencing used peripheral blood mononuclear cells (PBMCs), collected when the disease was refractory, from a patient treated with antithyroid drugs. The source is a female donor with Graves disease.

This clonotype was seen a few times. V is TRBV7-8 and J is TRBJ2-5; D call uncertain. V was clipped by 4 bases and J by 0 bases, with 12 bases between them. CDR1 SGHVS and CDR2 FQNEAQ come from the germline V gene. The CDR3 length is 15 residues. The DNA for the CDR3 is TGTGCCAGCAGCTCACAACGACCGTACCAAGAGACCCAGTACTTC. It codes for CASSSQRPYQETQYF. The entire variable domain, with the rest obtained from reference TRBV7-8 and TRBJ2-5, is as follows: GAGVSQSPRYKVAKRGQDVALRCDPISGHVSLFWYQQALGQGPEFLTYFQNEAQLDKSGLPSDRFFAERPEGSVSTLKIQRTQQEDSAVYLCASSSQRPYQETQYFGPGTRLLVL.

This clonotype was seen repeatedly, ten times or more. The chain uses TRBV4-2 and TRBJ1-2; 7 bases map to TRBD1. Looked up from germline, CDR1 is LGHNA and CDR2 is YNFKEQ. The CDR3 runs to 16 residues. V shed 2 bases and J 4 bases; nucleotides not matched to a gene: 10. CDR3 in amino acids: CASSQSTGEGSYGYTF. CDR3 DNA: TGTGCCAGCAGCCAATCAACAGGGGAGGGCTCCTATGGCTACACCTTC.

This clonotype was found many times. This chain connects TRBV6-2 or TRBV6-3 to TRBJ1-1; D not resolved. V was pared by 7 bases and J by 0 bases, with 18 bases between. CDR1 and CDR2 from the germline V gene are MNHEY and SVGEGT. This CDR3 has 16 amino acids. The CDR3: CASTYLGHPVNTEAFF. CDR3 DNA sequence: TGTGCCAGCACTTATCTAGGGCATCCGGTGAACACTGAAGCTTTCTTT.

This clonotype has more than one count but fewer than ten. The CDR3 loop reads CASSEGRDRVGDTEAFF. The CDR3 DNA reads TGTGCCAGCAGTGAAGGGAGGGACAGGGTTGGAGACACTGAAGCTTTCTTT. The V and J genes are TRBV2 and TRBJ1-1, with 9 positions matching TRBD1. The CDR3 length is 17 residues. Germline V gene data show CDR1 as SNHLY and CDR2 as FYNNEI. V shed 1 base, J shed 3 bases, and the junction held 9 bases outside the gene matches.

The gene calls are TRBV11-3 and TRBJ2-2; no clear D. This CDR3 region has 14 residues. Per the germline V gene, CDR1 is SGHNT and CDR2 is YENEEA. The V gene lost 5 bases and the J gene lost 4 bases, with 11 bases spanning the gap. CDR3 sequence reads: CASSPRAFTGELFF. For the CDR3, the DNA is TGTGCCAGCAGCCCCCGGGCCTTCACCGGGGAGCTGTTTTTT.

This clonotype was recorded a few times. The J gene is TRBJ2-3, the V gene TRBV11-1, with D unclear. Trimming took off 8 bases at V and 0 bases at J, with 18 bases between the two ends. This CDR3 region has 16 residues. CDR1 SGHAT and CDR2 FQDESV come from the germline V gene (reference sequence). The CDR3 DNA sequence: TGTGCCAGCGGAACACTTTTCGGACCTAGCACAGATACGCAGTATTTT. Protein sequence: CASGTLFGPSTDTQYF.

CDR3 region: CASSQGLGPYNEQFF. DNA for the CDR3: TGTGCCAGCAGCCAAGGACTAGGGCCCTACAATGAGCAGTTCTTC. V and J are TRBV3-1 and TRBJ2-1; D possibly corresponds to TRBD2 (6 bases). Germline CDR1 LGHDT, CDR2 YNNKEL (reference sequence). This CDR3 is 15 amino acids long. V lost 1 base, J lost 2 bases, and 9 bases lay in between.

This clonotype was detected many times. The CDR3 DNA sequence: TGTGCCAGCCGCCCTGGGCTAGCGGGTAACCAAGAGACCCAGTACTTC. Translation gives CASRPGLAGNQETQYF. The chain has TRBV28 and TRBJ2-5, with 8 bases fitting TRBD2. Looked up from germline, CDR1 is MDHEN and CDR2 is SYDVKM. Trimming at V came to 8 bases and at J to 0 bases, leaving 11 bases not matched to a gene. This CDR3 comprises 16 residues.

This clonotype was counted a few times. This sequence joins TRBV5-6 and TRBJ1-2; tentatively, D is TRBD1 (6 bases). V lost 5 bases and J 7 bases, leaving 21 bases between the germline ends. The germline V gene has CDR1 SGHDT and CDR2 YYEEEE. The CDR3 totals 15 residues. The CDR3 DNA sequence: TGTGCCAGCAGTTCCCCGGGAGGGGGTCGAAGTGGCTACACCTTC. Protein: CASSSPGGGRSGYTF.

The sample holds a few counts of this clonotype. The CDR3 nucleotides are TGTGCCAGCAGCCCGAGGGTCCAGGGCGGCACCGGGGAGCTGTTTTTT. Residues: CASSPRVQGGTGELFF. This rearrangement joins TRBV7-3 to TRBJ2-2; D tentatively reads TRBD1 or TRBD2 (5 bases each). Germline CDR1 and CDR2: SGHTA and FQGTGA. The CDR3 loop spans 16 amino acids. V lost 5 bases to trimming and J lost 4 bases, with 17 bases between them.

This clonotype was picked up many times. V usage is TRBV12-3 or TRBV12-4 and J usage is TRBJ2-5; D uncertain. There are 14 residues in the CDR3. V lost 6 bases, J lost 5 bases, and 16 bases lay in between. This chain's CDR3 is CASSPGFAWETQYF. The CDR3 coding sequence is TGTGCCAGCAGCCCCGGATTCGCCTGGGAGACCCAGTACTTC.

This clonotype was recorded at least ten times. This sequence joins TRBV11-2 and TRBJ2-5; TRBD1 matches 11 bases. The germline CDR1 and CDR2 sequences are SGHAT and FQNNGV. This CDR3 has 16 amino acids. V shed 4 bases and J 1 base; nucleotides not matched to a gene: 5. The chain's CDR3 is CASSSWDRGSQETQYF. CDR3 coding DNA: TGTGCCAGCAGCTCTTGGGACAGGGGGAGCCAAGAGACCCAGTACTTC.

This chain's CDR3 is CASSSGRRMNTEAFF. CDR3 DNA sequence: TGTGCCAGCAGCTCTGGGCGGAGGATGAACACTGAAGCTTTCTTT. The chain carries TRBV5-6 and TRBJ1-1, with D unresolved. The CDR3 consists of 15 residues. V dropped 3 bases and J dropped 0 bases, with 12 bases sitting between them. Germline CDR1 reads SGHDT; CDR2 reads YYEEEE.

This clonotype has at least ten counts. The chain links TRBV6-2 or TRBV6-3 to TRBJ1-6; D remains unclear. The CDR3 is made up of 15 amino acids. Per the germline V gene, CDR1 is MNHEY and CDR2 is SVGEGT. Deletions cut 0 bases from V and 5 bases from J, with 8 bases between. The CDR3 nucleotides read TGTGCCAGCAGTTACTCGAACGGAAATAATTCACCCCTCCACTTT. It is translated as CASSYSNGNNSPLHF.

Ten or more counts support this clonotype. This sequence joins TRBV19 and TRBJ2-7, with D perhaps TRBD1 (6 bases). Trimming shortened V by 5 bases and J by 5 bases, and 28 bases separated the two germline ends. The CDR3 runs to 18 residues. The V gene's germline CDR1 is LNHDA and CDR2 SQIVND (reference sequence). This chain's CDR3 is CASSPGTPASAGGDEQYF. The CDR3 nucleotides are TGTGCCAGTAGTCCCGGGACACCGGCCTCTGCTGGAGGCGACGAGCAGTACTTC.

This clonotype was recorded at least ten times. This chain links TRBV28 with TRBJ2-7; 7 bases are shared with TRBD2. The CDR3 has 13 amino acids. CDR1 and CDR2 (germline): MDHEN, SYDVKM. Trimming removed 2 bases from V and 3 bases from J; junction bases left unmatched: 1. The CDR3 DNA reads TGTGCCAGCAGTTTACGGACTAGCTACGAGCAGTACTTC. Translating it yields CASSLRTSYEQYF.

This clonotype was observed many times. The rearrangement joins TRBV12-3 or TRBV12-4 to TRBJ1-1; D perhaps matches TRBD1 (6 bases). This CDR3 is built from 15 residues. Trimming cost V 3 bases and J 5 bases, with 16 bases left between them. As DNA, the CDR3 is TGTGCCAGCAGTTTTTCTTCCAGGGGCGATACTGAAGCTTTCTTT. Translated: CASSFSSRGDTEAFF.

This clonotype was observed many times. The gene calls are TRBV7-2 and TRBJ1-1; D gene unclear. V was clipped by 5 bases and J by 5 bases, with 12 bases between them. Germline V lookup: CDR1 SGHTA, CDR2 FQGNSA. This CDR3 has 13 residues. The CDR3 loop reads CASSTQEGTEAFF. CDR3 DNA: TGTGCCAGCAGCACCCAGGAGGGAACTGAAGCTTTCTTT.

This chain connects TRBV29-1 to TRBJ1-2; 8 bases are a match to TRBD1. After removal of 6 bases from V and 3 bases from J, the junction contained 6 bases not matched to a gene. The germline V gene encodes CDR1 SQVTM and CDR2 ANQGSEA. CDR3 length: 13 residues. The CDR3, as DNA: TGCAGCGTGAGGACAGGGTCGGACTATGGCTACACCTTC. Translating it yields CSVRTGSDYGYTF. The full variable domain, in which reference TRBV29-1 and TRBJ1-2 provide the parts outside the CDR3, is SAVISQKPSRDICQRGTSLTIQCQVDSQVTMMFWYRQQPGQSLTLIATANQGSEATYESGFVIDKFPISRPNLTFSTLTVSNMSPEDSSIYLCSVRTGSDYGYTFGSGTRLTVV.

At least ten counts were recorded for this clonotype. V gene TRBV6-1 combines with J gene TRBJ1-1; D is unclear. This CDR3 is 14 amino acids long. The germline CDR1 and CDR2 sequences are MNHNS and SASEGT. Deletions cut 6 bases from V and 0 bases from J, with 11 bases between. The DNA of the CDR3 is TGTGCCAGCAGCAAAAACCCCGTGAACACTGAAGCTTTCTTT. Translating it yields CASSKNPVNTEAFF.

This clonotype has ten or more counts. The gene calls are TRBV2 and TRBJ2-4; D possibly matches TRBD1 or TRBD2 (5 bases each). This CDR3 is built from 14 residues. Germline CDR1 reads SNHLY; CDR2 reads FYNNEI. The germline V and J ends were trimmed by 6 bases and 5 bases, with 14 bases remaining between them. The CDR3 sequence is CASSTTIGENIQYF. The CDR3, as DNA: TGTGCCAGCAGCACGACTATAGGGGAAAACATTCAGTACTTC.

There are a few counts of this clonotype. The CDR3 nucleotides are TGTGCCTGGAGTGTGATGGACACTGAAGCTTTCTTT. It yields the protein CAWSVMDTEAFF. The J gene is TRBJ1-1, the V gene TRBV30, with D unclear. The V and J ends lost 0 bases and 3 bases respectively, with 5 bases between them. Germline V gene data show CDR1 as GTSNPN and CDR2 as SVGIG (reference sequence). CDR3 length: 12 amino acids.

On this clonotype: This may be a read error, as it is one base from a much larger clone. The conserved phenylalanine or tryptophan is not found at the CDR3 terminus, so this likely reflects a read error. The chain has TRBV13 and TRBJ2-7; tentative D call: TRBD1 (5 bases). This CDR3 is 15 amino acids long. The V gene lost 6 bases and the J gene lost 3 bases, with 18 bases spanning the gap. Per the germline V gene, CDR1 is PRHDT and CDR2 is FYEKMQ (reference sequence). CDR3: CASRFYTDKFYEQYS. The CDR3 nucleotides are TGTGCCAGCAGGTTTTACACGGACAAGTTCTACGAGCAGTACTCC.

There are many counts of this clonotype. The chain carries TRBV24-1 and TRBJ2-5; maybe TRBD2 (5 bases). This CDR3 has 11 residues. V lost 4 bases to trimming and J lost 7 bases, with 6 bases between them. Germline V gene data show CDR1 as KGHDR and CDR2 as SFDVKD. The CDR3 region is CATSDEGTQYF. DNA of the CDR3: TGTGCCACCAGTGACGAGGGGACCCAGTACTTC.

This clonotype was observed many times. J is TRBJ2-5 and V is TRBV28; D ambiguous. CDR1 MDHEN and CDR2 SYDVKM come from the germline V gene. The CDR3 is made up of 13 amino acids. V gave up 1 base and J gave up 0 bases, with 3 bases separating them. CDR3 protein: CASSLFHQETQYF. The CDR3, as DNA: TGTGCCAGCAGTTTATTCCACCAAGAGACCCAGTACTTC.

The J gene is TRBJ1-4, the V gene TRBV3-1; 8 bases match TRBD1. Germline CDR1 is LGHDT and CDR2 is YNNKEL (reference sequence). The CDR3 consists of 17 residues. The J segment lost 4 bases and the V segment lost 0 bases, leaving 7 bases of the junction unmatched. CDR3 sequence: CASSQDNSGGVNEKLFF. The CDR3 DNA follows: TGTGCCAGCAGCCAAGATAACTCAGGGGGCGTTAATGAAAAACTGTTTTTT.